This T cell receptor beta chain was identified in a study of blood T cell repertoires in COVID-19 (dated by TCRdb to about 2020). Looking at the study overall: The collaborator samples originated in the United States, Italy and Spain and spanned the acute and convalescent phases of COVID-19. The sample metadata nearly always contained a de-identified subject ID, COVID-19 status, age in years and sex. The material from the prospective study consisted of cDNA or gDNA derived from T cells, B-cell-depleted T cells, or PBMCs. Deeply sampled blood TCRbeta repertoires from subjects exposed to, actively infected with, or recovered from COVID-19 were included in the dataset. The samples were drawn from two sources: the first 160 participants of the ongoing ImmuneRACE study, and 1,000 to 1,500 subjects contributed by 6 global collaborators. The repertoires were released in a freely available public database intended as a resource for research on the immune response to SARS-CoV-2. Where available, HLA class I and class II types were obtained from metadata supplied by the sample provider rather than from assay-based typing.

TCRbeta CDR3 regions were amplified from genomic DNA by means of the immunoSEQ Assay, a bias-controlled multiplex PCR. The paper's data handling went like this. The number of nucleated cells in each sample was estimated by amplification of reference gene primers within the assay. To quantify the absolute abundance of each unique TCRbeta CDR3 rearrangement, sequence reads were collapsed and filtered. For each sample, productive Simpson clonality was calculated as the square root of Simpson's diversity index over productive rearrangements. In its TCRdb copy, this immuneACCESS table keeps in-frame sequences only and misses some clones. Where compared with another copy, unresolved V genes explain less than half of these, and the others have no known cause. For V, J and clone size, that table is used; D and trimming come from the DNA. In all, the sample holds about 230,000 clones, and approximately 82% of those were seen once. The ten biggest clones cover approximately 2.4% of the sample.

This clone was recorded a few times. Its antigen remains unidentified. Per-base qualities were not stored, and no clone one base away is much larger. The research as a whole found: The amount of clinical and demographic metadata varied by source and participant and was provided uncurated.

Samples from volunteer blood donors who had recovered from COVID-19 were contributed by a second Seattle source. Collaborating institutions collected whole blood in K2EDTA tubes following their own protocols. For TCRbeta analysis, collaborators shipped samples as frozen whole blood, isolated PBMCs, or DNA extracted from either of those sample types. Per the germline V gene, MGHRA is the CDR1 and YSYEKL is the CDR2. V lost 0 bases and J lost 5 bases; the stretch between them is 10 bases long. The CDR3 covers 15 residues, taking in both the cysteine and the phenylalanine. Only CDR3 DNA remains: 45 bases, in frame from the first base.

The TCR comes from a middle-aged man who had recovered from COVID-19. Material: peripheral blood. The V and J segments used are TRBV4-1 and TRBJ2-2; TRBD1 could be the D gene, as 5 bases match. The sequenced DNA: TGCGCCAGCAGCCAAGATCAGGGTACAACCGGGGAGCTGTTTTTT. Translated, it reads CASSQDQGTTGELFF.